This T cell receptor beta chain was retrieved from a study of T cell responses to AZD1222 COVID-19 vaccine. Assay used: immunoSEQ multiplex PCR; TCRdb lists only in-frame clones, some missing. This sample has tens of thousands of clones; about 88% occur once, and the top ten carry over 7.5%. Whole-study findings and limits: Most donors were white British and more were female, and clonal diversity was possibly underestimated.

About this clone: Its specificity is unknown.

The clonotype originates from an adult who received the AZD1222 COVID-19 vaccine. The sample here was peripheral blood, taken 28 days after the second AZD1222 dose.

This CDR3 reads CASSLGRLGSYEQYF. As DNA, the CDR3 is TGTGCCAGCAGCTTAGGTAGATTGGGCTCCTACGAGCAGTACTTC. J is TRBJ2-7 and V is TRBV7-2; unclear D gene. V was cut by 1 base and J by 0 bases, with 10 bases left in between. CDR1 SGHTA and CDR2 FQGNSA come from the germline V gene. The length of the CDR3 is 15 residues.